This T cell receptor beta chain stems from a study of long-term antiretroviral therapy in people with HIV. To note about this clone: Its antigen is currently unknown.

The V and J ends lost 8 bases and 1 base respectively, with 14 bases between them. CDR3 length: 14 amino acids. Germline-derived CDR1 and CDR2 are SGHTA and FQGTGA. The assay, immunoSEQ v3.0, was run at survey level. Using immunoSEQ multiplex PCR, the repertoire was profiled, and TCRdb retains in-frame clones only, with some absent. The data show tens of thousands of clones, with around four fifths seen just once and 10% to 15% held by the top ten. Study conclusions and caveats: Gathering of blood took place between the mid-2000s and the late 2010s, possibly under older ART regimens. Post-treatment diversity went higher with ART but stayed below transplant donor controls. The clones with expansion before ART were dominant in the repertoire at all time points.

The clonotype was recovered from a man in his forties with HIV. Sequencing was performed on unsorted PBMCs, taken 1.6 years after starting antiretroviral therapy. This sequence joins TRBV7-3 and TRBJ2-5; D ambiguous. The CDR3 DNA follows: TGTGCCAGCTCCCTTGGCAGTTTCCAAGAGACCCAGTACTTC. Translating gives CASSLGSFQETQYF. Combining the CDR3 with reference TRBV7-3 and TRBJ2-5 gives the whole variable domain GAGVSQTPSNKVTEKGKYVELRCDPISGHTALYWYRQSLGQGPEFLIYFQGTGAADDSGLPNDRFFAVRPEGSVSTLKIQRTERGDSAVYLCASSLGSFQETQYFGPGTRLLVL.